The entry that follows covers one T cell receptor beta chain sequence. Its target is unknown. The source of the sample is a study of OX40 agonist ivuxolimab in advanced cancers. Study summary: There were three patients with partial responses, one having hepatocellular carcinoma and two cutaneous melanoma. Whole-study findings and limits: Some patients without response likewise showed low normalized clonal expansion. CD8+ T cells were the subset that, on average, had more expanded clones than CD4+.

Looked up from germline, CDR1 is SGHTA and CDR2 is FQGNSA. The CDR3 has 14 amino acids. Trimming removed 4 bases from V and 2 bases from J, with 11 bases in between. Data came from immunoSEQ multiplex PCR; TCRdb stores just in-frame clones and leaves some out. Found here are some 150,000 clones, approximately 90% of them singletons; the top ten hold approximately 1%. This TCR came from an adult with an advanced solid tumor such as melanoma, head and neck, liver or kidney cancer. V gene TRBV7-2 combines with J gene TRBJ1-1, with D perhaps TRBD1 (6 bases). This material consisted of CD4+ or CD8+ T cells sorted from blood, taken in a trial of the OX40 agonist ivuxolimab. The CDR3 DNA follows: TGTGCCAGCAGCTCAGGGACATTCAACACTGAAGCTTTCTTT. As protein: CASSSGTFNTEAFF.